Listed below are T cell receptor beta chains from one sample, sequenced in a study of T cell responses to AZD1222 COVID-19 vaccine. The data were produced by immunoSEQ multiplex PCR, yet TCRdb's version contains in-frame clones alone and is incomplete. Among roughly 180,000 clones listed, about 89% were seen once. The sample here was peripheral blood, taken on day 0 of AZD1222 vaccination. Receptors originate from an adult in good health. Both conserved end residues are trimmed from each CDR3.

j_call,v_call,cdr3_aa
TRBJ2-3,TRBV5-1,ASSPTVGVGTDTQY
TRBJ1-1,TRBV10-2,ASGTGMMNTEAF
TRBJ2-5,TRBV28,ASSSLGWETQY
TRBJ1-5,TRBV27,ASSLGLNGGQPQH
TRBJ2-2,TRBV28,ASSLLLASGELF
TRBJ2-5,TRBV4-3,ASSQVGGMGMGTQY
TRBJ2-1,TRBV5-8,ASSLGLAGSYNEQF
TRBJ2-5,TRBV30,AWSVKRGETQY
TRBJ1-2,TRBV14,ASSQLGAPGNYYGYT
TRBJ1-5,TRBV3-1/TRBV3-2,ASSQGRVHQPQH
TRBJ2-2,TRBV9,ASSVASGGALGELF
TRBJ1-1,TRBV10-3,AISESRTVRMNTEAF
TRBJ1-4,TRBV28,ASSLKGATNEKLF
TRBJ1-1,TRBV29-1,SVRERAGNTEAF
TRBJ2-4,TRBV18,ASSPVIAKNIQY
TRBJ2-7,TRBV7-9,ASSSPMTAFGSGSYEQY
TRBJ1-5,TRBV7-7,ASSLRIGQPQH
TRBJ2-3,TRBV14,ASSQSGTSGSD
TRBJ2-1,TRBV10-1,ASSDRGTANNEQF
TRBJ2-1,TRBV29-1,SVLTGWSYNEQF
TRBJ1-2,TRBV29-1,SVGDRADGYT
TRBJ1-1,TRBV7-2,ASSPRRVGTEAF
TRBJ2-7,TRBV28,ASSWGGQGGHEQY
TRBJ1-4,TRBV4-3,ASSQERQPREKLF
TRBJ1-2,TRBV2,ASSEVIVLAGGYT
TRBJ2-5,TRBV27,ASSLYSGRTGETQY
TRBJ1-5,TRBV7-9,ASSLGERSNQPQH
TRBJ2-1,TRBV4-3,ASSPSGDPGEQF
TRBJ1-1,TRBV4-1,ASSQEGAQTEAF
TRBJ1-1,TRBV5-1,ASSLGTEAF
TRBJ1-3,TRBV28,ASRRTGTALHYSGNTIY
TRBJ1-5,TRBV28,ASTLVSNQPQH
TRBJ1-3,TRBV4-3,ASSQDYRSGNTIY
TRBJ2-7,TRBV28,ASRGQGPYEQY
TRBJ1-5,TRBV27,ASSFAPQGQPQH
TRBJ1-3,TRBV11-2,ASSLLGNPEILNTIY
TRBJ1-5,TRBV19,ASSTRRGDLLYSNQPQH
TRBJ1-4,TRBV5-1,ASSLRVTGTDEKLF
TRBJ1-1,TRBV4-1,ASSQEVRGVNTEAF
TRBJ1-2,TRBV28,ASSPPPDTIIQNYGYT
TRBJ1-6,TRBV6-5,ASSNRDGLNSPLH
TRBJ2-7,TRBV9,ASSPEGQHYEQY
TRBJ2-7,TRBV28,ASSLRLAGSYEQY
TRBJ2-3,TRBV11-2,ASSPIGGPRKGTDTQY
TRBJ2-1,TRBV13,ASSLVLAGEYNEQF
TRBJ1-5,TRBV2,ASDFDRASQPQH
TRBJ1-1,TRBV7-9,ASSGGNTEAF
TRBJ2-3,TRBV5-8,ASSPLRGTDTQY
TRBJ1-3,TRBV5-6,ASSLYTGEIWNTIY
TRBJ1-1,TRBV4-3,ASSPGQGGTEAF